One and the same sample provided the 24 T cell receptor beta chains below, sequenced in a study of blood T cells in healthy people across ages. Through a sample-barcoded 5' primer and a J-beta primer mix, a second PCR was run for roughly 6 to 11 cycles. TCRdb fed the 5' RACE reads into MiXCR, producing one record per CDR3 protein. The data hold about 540,000 distinct CDR3 sequences, with less than 25% observed a single time. This sample also belongs to another study, concerning T cells of mothers and their children.

Sequencing was carried out using blood. These TCRs come from a boy aged 5-17 years in good health.

The rearrangement joins TRBV4-2 to TRBJ1-2, with TRBD1 as a possible D gene (5 bases). This CDR3 is 12 amino acids long. Germline V gene lookup returns CDR1 LGHNA and CDR2 YNFKEQ. Trimming cost V 10 bases and J 3 bases, with 12 bases left between them. CDR3 in amino acids: CATRGNDYGYTF. DNA of the CDR3: TGTGCCACGCGGGGGAACGACTATGGCTACACCTTC.

This rearrangement joins TRBV21-1 to TRBJ1-2; the listed D gene, TRBD1, was not tested against the DNA. TRBV21-1 is reported as a pseudogene. The CDR3 spans 14 residues. DNA of the CDR3: TGTGCCAGCAGCAAGGCCAGGGCAGACTATGGCTACACCTTC. It specifies CASSKARADYGYTF.

This clonotype was observed a handful of times. The V gene is TRBV29-1, the J gene TRBJ2-7; 7 nucleotides align to TRBD1. CDR1 is SQVTM and CDR2 is ANQGSEA in the germline V gene. The CDR3 is 13 amino acids. The V gene end was trimmed by 4 bases and the J gene end by 2 bases; junction bases not matched to a gene: 5. CDR3 in amino acids: CSVVGQATYEQYF. In DNA, the CDR3 is TGCAGCGTTGTAGGACAGGCGACCTACGAGCAGTACTTC.

This sequence joins TRBV5-6 and TRBJ2-1; TRBD2 agrees at 7 bases. This CDR3 is 16 amino acids long. Germline loops: CDR1 SGHDT, CDR2 YYEEEE. J was trimmed by 2 bases and V by 4 bases; bases with no gene match: 9. The CDR3 DNA reads TGTGCCAGCAGCGGAGAGCAAGGGAGGGCCTACAATGAGCAGTTCTTC. The encoded protein is CASSGEQGRAYNEQFF.

This clonotype has just a few counts. The chain uses TRBV25-1 and TRBJ2-1; weak D call: TRBD2 (6 bases). Germline lookup yields CDR1 MGHDK and CDR2 SYGVNS. Trimming shortened V by 4 bases and J by 0 bases, and 13 bases separated the two germline ends. The CDR3 totals 16 residues. CDR3 DNA sequence: TGTGCCAGCAGTGGTAGCCGGGAGAGCTCCTACAATGAGCAGTTCTTC. Translating gives CASSGSRESSYNEQFF.

The CDR3 nucleotides read TGTGCCAGCAGCGCACACAGGGGGCGCTACGAGCAGTACTTC. It specifies CASSAHRGRYEQYF. This rearrangement joins TRBV27 to TRBJ2-5; TRBD1 agrees at 9 bases. The tail of the sequence fits TRBJ2-7 better, so the J call may be wrong. The CDR3 length is 14 residues. CDR1 is MNHEY, CDR2 SMNVEV, per germline (reference sequence).

The J gene is TRBJ1-2, the V gene TRBV7-2; D gene uncertain. The CDR3 length is 14 residues. V lost 2 bases, J lost 3 bases, and 10 bases lay in between. Germline CDR1 and CDR2: SGHTA and FQGNSA. The CDR3, as DNA: TGTGCCAGCAGCTTACATGAGGATTACTATGGCTACACCTTC. It translates to CASSLHEDYYGYTF.

The chain couples TRBV18 to TRBJ2-7; no reliable D call. V lost 4 bases, J lost 0 bases, and 13 bases lay in between. From germline, CDR1 is KGHSH and CDR2 LQKENI. This CDR3 has 15 amino acids. The CDR3 DNA follows: TGTGCCAGCTCACTTTCGACTCAACTCTCCTACGAGCAGTACTTC. Translating gives CASSLSTQLSYEQYF. Full variable domain (rest looked up from reference TRBV18 and TRBJ2-7): NAGVMQNPRHLVRRRGQEARLRCSPMKGHSHVYWYRQLPEEGLKFMVYLQKENIIDESGMPKERFSAEFPKEGPSILRIQQVVRGDSAAYFCASSLSTQLSYEQYFGPGTRLTVT.

In its sample, this clonotype was seen a few times. A single base separates this from a much larger clone, so it may be a read error. The J gene is TRBJ2-3, the V gene TRBV6-4; 11 bases align to TRBD2. With V trimmed by 4 bases and J by 2 bases, 2 bases remained unmatched. The germline CDR1 and CDR2 sequences are MRHNA and SNTAGT. This CDR3 has 15 residues. The CDR3 region has the DNA TGTGCCAGCAGTGTTAGCGGGGGGGCCACAGATACGCAGTATTTT. Translating gives CASSVSGGATDTQYF.

A word on this clonotype: The junction departs from the called germline gene at one end, perhaps through a read error. The chain couples TRBV5-1 to TRBJ1-2; D not certain. The germline CDR1 and CDR2 sequences are SGHRS and YFSETQ. The CDR3 is 13 residues long. The CDR3 DNA reads TGCGTCAGCAGCGTGCGGGGTAACTATGGCTACACCTTC. Residues: CVSSVRGNYGYTF.

The chain is built from TRBV7-9 and TRBJ1-5, with D possibly matching TRBD1 (5 bases). Germline lookup yields CDR1 SEHNR and CDR2 FQNEAQ (reference sequence). There are 13 residues in the CDR3. V lost 5 bases, J lost 6 bases, and 11 bases lay in between. The CDR3 bases are TGTGCCAGCAGCGACAGCCCCGGTCAGCCCCAGCATTTT. Protein product: CASSDSPGQPQHF.

This clonotype was seen a few times. The gene calls are TRBV20-1 and TRBJ2-1, with no clear D. Germline V CDR1 and CDR2: DFQATT, SNEGSKA (reference sequence). The V gene lost 4 bases and the J gene lost 6 bases, with 4 bases spanning the gap. The CDR3 is 10 amino acids. The CDR3 reads CSANINEQFF. CDR3 sequence (DNA): TGCAGTGCTAATATCAATGAGCAGTTCTTC.

V usage is TRBV19 and J usage is TRBJ2-5; no clear D. This CDR3 region has 13 residues. Trimming removed 5 bases from V and 2 bases from J, with 9 bases in between. Germline V lookup: CDR1 LNHDA, CDR2 SQIVND (reference sequence). CDR3 sequence (DNA): TGTGCCAGTAGTCGTCGCTCTCAAGAGACCCAGTACTTC. Translated: CASSRRSQETQYF.

The chain joins TRBV20-1 to TRBJ1-1; D is ambiguous. Germline lookup yields CDR1 DFQATT and CDR2 SNEGSKA (reference sequence). This CDR3 region has 14 residues. Trimming removed 0 bases from V and 6 bases from J, with 14 bases in between. This CDR3 reads CSARDFTLVAEAFF. CDR3 DNA: TGCAGTGCTAGAGATTTCACCCTGGTCGCTGAAGCTTTCTTT.

J is TRBJ1-4 and V is TRBV30, with 7 bases lining up with TRBD1. With V trimmed by 3 bases and J by 2 bases, 9 bases remained unmatched. Germline V gene lookup returns CDR1 GTSNPN and CDR2 SVGIG (reference sequence). The CDR3 runs to 16 residues. The CDR3 DNA is TGTGCCTGGAGGAGGACTGACAGGGCGACTAATGAAAAACTGTTTTTT. Translated: CAWRRTDRATNEKLFF.

There are a few counts of this clonotype. The V gene is TRBV6-2 or TRBV6-3, the J gene TRBJ2-1; the match to TRBD1 covers 8 bases. The J call may be faulty, since TRBJ2-5 better matches the DNA end. CDR1 and CDR2 (germline): MNHEY, SVGEGT. The CDR3 has 15 amino acids. This CDR3 is CASSYPTGVPETQYF. CDR3 DNA sequence: TGTGCCAGCAGTTACCCGACAGGGGTCCCAGAGACCCAGTACTTC.

This clonotype showed up just a few times. The chain recombines TRBV7-9 with TRBJ1-1; 8 nucleotides agree with TRBD1. This CDR3 region has 16 residues. CDR1 is SEHNR, CDR2 FQNEAQ, per germline (reference sequence). With V trimmed by 5 bases and J by 3 bases, 11 bases remained unmatched. The CDR3 is CASSIGTGSRDTEAFF. CDR3 in DNA: TGTGCCAGCAGCATCGGGACAGGCTCGAGGGACACTGAAGCTTTCTTT.

This clonotype has more than one count but fewer than ten. The chain couples TRBV7-8 to TRBJ2-7; 11 nucleotides agree with TRBD2. Unmatched junction bases numbered 6, after V lost 5 bases and J lost 6 bases. CDR3 length equals 14 residues. From germline, CDR1 is SGHVS and CDR2 FQNEAQ. As DNA, the CDR3 is TGTGCCAGCAGCCGCCCCGGGACTAGCGGCGAGCAGTACTTC. Translating gives CASSRPGTSGEQYF.

This clonotype was seen more than once but under ten times. V is TRBV5-5 and J is TRBJ2-7; 13 nucleotides line up with TRBD2. This CDR3 region has 18 residues. Germline V gives CDR1 SGHKS, CDR2 YYEKEE (reference sequence). Trimming cost V 5 bases and J 3 bases; bases outside gene matches: 14. CDR3 residues: CASRQSGTSGAQGYEQYF. CDR3 nucleotide sequence: TGTGCCAGCAGACAATCCGGGACTAGCGGGGCCCAGGGCTACGAGCAGTACTTC.

In its sample, this clonotype was seen a few times. V usage is TRBV29-1 and J usage is TRBJ2-7; TRBD2 might be the D (5 bases). In germline, CDR1 is SQVTM, CDR2 ANQGSEA. The CDR3 has 11 amino acids. V was cut by 7 bases and J by 5 bases, with 12 bases left in between. Here the CDR3 reads CSAVVGDEQYF. For the CDR3, the DNA is TGCAGCGCCGTCGTGGGAGACGAGCAGTACTTC.

The chain couples TRBV20-1 to TRBJ2-3, with D perhaps TRBD1 (5 bases). The CDR3 is 15 amino acids. Trimming pared 1 base from V and 2 bases from J, leaving 13 bases between. Germline V gene data show CDR1 as DFQATT and CDR2 as SNEGSKA (reference sequence). The DNA of the CDR3 is TGCAGTGCTAGAGGGGGCGCTCGGTACACAGATACGCAGTATTTT. Protein sequence: CSARGGARYTDTQYF.

This rearrangement joins TRBV28 to TRBJ2-1, with 12 bases matching TRBD2. The CDR3 spans 15 residues. The junction had 6 bases not matched to a gene; V was cut back by 6 bases and J by 6 bases. The germline gives CDR1 MDHEN, CDR2 SYDVKM. The chain's CDR3 is CASSDLAGGSNEQFF. The CDR3 DNA follows: TGTGCCAGCAGCGACCTAGCGGGAGGGAGCAATGAGCAGTTCTTC.

The chain recombines TRBV10-3 with TRBJ1-6; tentatively, D is TRBD1 (5 bases). V shed 0 bases and J shed 8 bases, with 14 bases lying between them. Germline values: CDR1 ENHRY, CDR2 SYGVKD. The length of the CDR3 is 16 residues. The DNA of the CDR3 is TGTGCCATCAGTGAGTCGTGGGGGTTAGGTGATTCACCCCTCCACTTT. It specifies CAISESWGLGDSPLHF.

This chain links TRBV4-3 with TRBJ2-3; 9 positions agree with TRBD2. The V gene end was trimmed by 0 bases and the J gene end by 4 bases; junction bases not matched to a gene: 8. This CDR3 is built from 17 residues. Germline CDR1 reads LGHNA; CDR2 reads YSLEER. The CDR3 DNA sequence: TGCGCCAGCAGCCAAGATCCGTCGACTAGCGGAGCAGATACGCAGTATTTT. Amino acids: CASSQDPSTSGADTQYF.